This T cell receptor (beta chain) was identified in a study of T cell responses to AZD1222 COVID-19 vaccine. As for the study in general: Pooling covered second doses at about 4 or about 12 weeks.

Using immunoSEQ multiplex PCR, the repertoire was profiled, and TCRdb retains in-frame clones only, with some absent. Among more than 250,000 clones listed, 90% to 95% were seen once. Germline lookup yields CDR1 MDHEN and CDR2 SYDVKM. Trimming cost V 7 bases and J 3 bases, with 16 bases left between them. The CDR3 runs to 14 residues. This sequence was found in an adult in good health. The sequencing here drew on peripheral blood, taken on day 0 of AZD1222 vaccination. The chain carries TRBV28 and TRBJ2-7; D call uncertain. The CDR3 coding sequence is TGTGCCAGCAAAGGTTGGGGTGGCTTCTACGAGCAGTACTTC. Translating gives CASKGWGGFYEQYF.